This TCR beta chain was retrieved from a study of T cells expressing NK-cell markers. Across the study: The TCR beta repertoires originated in sorted CD3+CD56+NKG2C+, CD3+CD56+NKG2C- and CD3+CD56-NKG2C+ T cells. Study observations and caveats: More than 5 donors showed dominant NKG2C+ clonotypes comprising about 1.0-8% of their CD8+ T cells.

Germline CDR1 reads SGHAT; CDR2 reads FQNNGV. The CDR3 has 14 residues. Worth noting for this clonotype: What it binds is unknown.

Template switching by 5'RACE with UMIs generated the TCR beta cDNA. TCRdb reanalyzed the 5' RACE reads and collapses them to one entry per CDR3 protein, without DNA. The repertoire table contains fewer than 550,000 distinct CDR3 sequences. V usage is TRBV11-2 and J usage is TRBJ2-3; TCRdb proposes TRBD2, but this gene call is untestable without DNA. Sample: blood T cells: a sorted CD56 or NKG2C T cell subset, CD4+ or CD8+ T cells, or bulk PBMC T cells (not recorded which). The clonotype comes from a woman aged 45-60 years in good health. Here the CDR3 reads CASLGLAGADTQYF. Variable domain in full (rest from reference TRBV11-2 and TRBJ2-3): EAGVAQSPRYKIIEKRQSVAFWCNPISGHATLYWYQQILGQGPKLLIQFQNNGVVDDSQLPKDRFSAERLKGVDSTLKIQPAKLEDSAVYLCASLGLAGADTQYFGPGTRLTVL.